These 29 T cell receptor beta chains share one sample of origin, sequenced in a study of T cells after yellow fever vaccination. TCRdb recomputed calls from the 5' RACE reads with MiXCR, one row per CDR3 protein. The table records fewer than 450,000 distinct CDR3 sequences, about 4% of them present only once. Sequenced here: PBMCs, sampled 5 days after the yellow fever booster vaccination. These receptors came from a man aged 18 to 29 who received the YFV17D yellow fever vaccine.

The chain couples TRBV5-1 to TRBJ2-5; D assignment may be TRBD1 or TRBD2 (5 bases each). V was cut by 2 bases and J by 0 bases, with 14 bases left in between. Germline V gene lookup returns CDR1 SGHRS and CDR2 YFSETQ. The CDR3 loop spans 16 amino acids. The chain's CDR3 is CASSFQGWGYQETQYF. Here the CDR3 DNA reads TGCGCCAGCAGCTTTCAGGGATGGGGGTACCAAGAGACCCAGTACTTC.

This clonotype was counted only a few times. The CDR3 sequence is CASSLRGGTGNTIYF. CDR3 DNA: TGTGCCAGCAGCTTACGCGGTGGAACTGGAAACACCATATATTTT. The rearrangement links TRBV7-2 to TRBJ1-3; D unresolved. V dropped 2 bases and J dropped 2 bases, with 10 bases sitting between them. This CDR3 has 15 residues. Per the germline V gene, CDR1 is SGHTA and CDR2 is FQGNSA.

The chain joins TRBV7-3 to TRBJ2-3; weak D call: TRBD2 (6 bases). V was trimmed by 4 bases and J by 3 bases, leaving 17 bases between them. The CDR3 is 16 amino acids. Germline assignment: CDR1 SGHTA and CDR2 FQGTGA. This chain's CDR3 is CASSSLGAAGTDTQYF. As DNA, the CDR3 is TGTGCCAGCAGCTCCCTAGGAGCGGCGGGAACAGATACGCAGTATTTT.

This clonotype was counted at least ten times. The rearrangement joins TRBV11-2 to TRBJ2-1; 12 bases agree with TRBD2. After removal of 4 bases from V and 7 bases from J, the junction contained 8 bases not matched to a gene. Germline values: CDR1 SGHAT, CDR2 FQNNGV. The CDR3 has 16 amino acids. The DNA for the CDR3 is TGTGCCAGCAGCTCCAACCTAGCGGGGGGGTTAAATGAGCAGTTCTTC. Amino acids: CASSSNLAGGLNEQFF.

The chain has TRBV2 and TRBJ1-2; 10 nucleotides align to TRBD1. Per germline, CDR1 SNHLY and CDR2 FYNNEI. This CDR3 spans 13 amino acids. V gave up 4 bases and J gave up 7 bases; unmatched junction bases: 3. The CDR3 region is CASSGDRGRGYTF. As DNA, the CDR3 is TGTGCCAGCAGTGGGGACAGGGGCCGTGGCTACACCTTC. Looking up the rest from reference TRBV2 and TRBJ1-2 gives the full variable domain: EPEVTQTPSHQVTQMGQEVILRCVPISNHLYFYWYRQILGQKVEFLVSFYNNEISEKSEIFDDQFSVERPDGSNFTLKIRSTKLEDSAMYFCASSGDRGRGYTFGSGTRLTVV.

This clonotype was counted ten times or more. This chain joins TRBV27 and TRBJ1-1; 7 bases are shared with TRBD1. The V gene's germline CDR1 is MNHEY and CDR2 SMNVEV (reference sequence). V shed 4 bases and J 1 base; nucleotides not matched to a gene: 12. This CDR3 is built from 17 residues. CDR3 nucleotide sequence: TGTGCCAGCAGTTCCGTATCCCTACAGGGGCCGAACACTGAAGCTTTCTTT. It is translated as CASSSVSLQGPNTEAFF.

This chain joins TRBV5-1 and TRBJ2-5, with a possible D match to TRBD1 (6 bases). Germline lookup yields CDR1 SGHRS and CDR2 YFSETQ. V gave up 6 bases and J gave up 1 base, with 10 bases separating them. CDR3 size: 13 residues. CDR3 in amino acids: CASKLQGQETQYF. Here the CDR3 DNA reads TGCGCCAGCAAATTACAGGGCCAAGAGACCCAGTACTTC. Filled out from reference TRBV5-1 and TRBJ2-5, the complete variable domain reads KAGVTQTPRYLIKTRGQQVTLSCSPISGHRSVSWYQQTPGQGLQFLFEYFSETQRNKGNFPGRFSGRQFSNSRSEMNVSTLELGDSALYLCASKLQGQETQYFGPGTRLLVL.

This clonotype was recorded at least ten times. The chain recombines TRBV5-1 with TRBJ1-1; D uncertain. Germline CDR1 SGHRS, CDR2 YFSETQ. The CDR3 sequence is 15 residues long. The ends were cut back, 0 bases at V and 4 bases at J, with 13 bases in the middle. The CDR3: CASSLVGEGSTEAFF. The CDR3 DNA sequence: TGCGCCAGCAGCTTGGTTGGGGAAGGGAGCACTGAAGCTTTCTTT.

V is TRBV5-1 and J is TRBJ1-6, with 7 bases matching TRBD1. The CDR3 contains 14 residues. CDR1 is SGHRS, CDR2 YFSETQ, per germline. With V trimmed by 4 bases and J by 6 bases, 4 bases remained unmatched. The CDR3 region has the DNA TGCGCCAGCAGCCGGGGACAGCTTAATTCACCCCTCCACTTT. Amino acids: CASSRGQLNSPLHF.

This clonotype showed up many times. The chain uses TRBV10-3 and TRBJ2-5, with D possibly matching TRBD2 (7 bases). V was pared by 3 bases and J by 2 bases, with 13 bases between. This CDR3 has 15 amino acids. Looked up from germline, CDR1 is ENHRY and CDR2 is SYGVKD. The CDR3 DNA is TGTGCCATCAGTGATCGGGGGGCGACACAAGAGACCCAGTACTTC. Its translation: CAISDRGATQETQYF.

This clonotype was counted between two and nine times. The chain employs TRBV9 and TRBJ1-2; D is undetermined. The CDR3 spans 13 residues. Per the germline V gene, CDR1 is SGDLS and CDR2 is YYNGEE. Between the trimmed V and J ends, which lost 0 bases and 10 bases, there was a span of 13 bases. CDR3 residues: CASSVEGGRAYTF. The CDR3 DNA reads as TGTGCCAGCAGCGTAGAGGGCGGGAGGGCCTACACCTTC.

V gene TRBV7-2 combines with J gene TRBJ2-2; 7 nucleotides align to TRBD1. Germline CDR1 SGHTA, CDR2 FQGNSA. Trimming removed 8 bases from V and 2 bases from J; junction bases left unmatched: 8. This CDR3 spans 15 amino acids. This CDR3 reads CASLGQSINTGELFF. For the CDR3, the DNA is TGTGCCAGCTTGGGACAGAGTATTAACACCGGGGAGCTGTTTTTT. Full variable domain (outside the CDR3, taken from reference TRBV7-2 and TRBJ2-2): GAGVSQSPSNKVTEKGKDVELRCDPISGHTALYWYRQSLGQGLEFLIYFQGNSAPDKSGLPSDRFSAERTGGSVSTLTIQRTQQEDSAVYLCASLGQSINTGELFFGEGSRLTVL.

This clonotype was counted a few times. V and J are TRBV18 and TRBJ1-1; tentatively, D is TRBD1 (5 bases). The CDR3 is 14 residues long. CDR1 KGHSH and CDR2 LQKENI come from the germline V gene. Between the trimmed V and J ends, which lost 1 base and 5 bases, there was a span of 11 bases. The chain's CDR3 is CASSPREGQTEAFF. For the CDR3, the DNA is TGTGCCAGCTCACCACGCGAGGGGCAAACTGAAGCTTTCTTT.

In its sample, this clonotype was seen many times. DNA of the CDR3: TGTGCCAGCAGCTTAAGCCGGGGGCCCGCAAATGAGCAGTTCTTC. It is translated as CASSLSRGPANEQFF. This chain connects TRBV7-3 to TRBJ2-1, with D perhaps matching TRBD1 or TRBD2 (6 bases each). Germline CDR1 reads SGHTA; CDR2 reads FQGTGA. The ends were cut back, 1 base at V and 7 bases at J, with 14 bases in the middle. CDR3 length equals 15 residues. Variable domain in full (rest from reference TRBV7-3 and TRBJ2-1): GAGVSQTPSNKVTEKGKYVELRCDPISGHTALYWYRQSLGQGPEFLIYFQGTGAADDSGLPNDRFFAVRPEGSVSTLKIQRTERGDSAVYLCASSLSRGPANEQFFGPGTRLTVL.

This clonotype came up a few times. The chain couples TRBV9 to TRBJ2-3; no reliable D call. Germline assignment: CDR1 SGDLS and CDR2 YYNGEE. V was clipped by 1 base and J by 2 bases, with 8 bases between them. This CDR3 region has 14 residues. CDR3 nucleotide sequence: TGTGCCAGCAGCGTATCCCGGTACACAGATACGCAGTATTTT. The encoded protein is CASSVSRYTDTQYF.

The CDR3 DNA is TGTGCCAGCAGCTTAATGGAGGGGCAGGGGGACGACGAGCAGTACGTC. Translating gives CASSLMEGQGDDEQYV. V gene TRBV7-8 combines with J gene TRBJ2-7, with D possibly matching TRBD1 (7 bases). Germline-derived CDR1 and CDR2 are SGHVS and FQNEAQ. The CDR3 consists of 16 residues. Trimming pared 2 bases from V and 5 bases from J, leaving 19 bases between.

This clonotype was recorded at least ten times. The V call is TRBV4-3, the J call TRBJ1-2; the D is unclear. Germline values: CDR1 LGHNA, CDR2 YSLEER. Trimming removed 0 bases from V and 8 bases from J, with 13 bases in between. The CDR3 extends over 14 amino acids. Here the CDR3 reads CASSQEQLLNGYTF. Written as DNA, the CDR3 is TGCGCCAGCAGCCAAGAACAGTTGCTAAACGGCTACACCTTC.

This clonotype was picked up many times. This CDR3 is CASSLSGVVEQYV. CDR3 bases: TGTGCCAGCAGCTTGAGCGGGGTTGTCGAGCAGTACGTC. This chain joins TRBV5-6 and TRBJ2-7; TRBD2 aligns across 7 bases. CDR1 and CDR2 (germline): SGHDT, YYEEEE. This CDR3 has 13 residues. V shed 1 base, J shed 6 bases, and the junction held 4 bases outside the gene matches.

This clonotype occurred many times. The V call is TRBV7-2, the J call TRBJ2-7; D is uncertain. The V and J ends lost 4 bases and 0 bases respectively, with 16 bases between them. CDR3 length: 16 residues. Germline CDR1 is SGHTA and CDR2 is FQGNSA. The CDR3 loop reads CASSSFLVLSSYEQYF. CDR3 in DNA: TGTGCCAGCAGCTCGTTTTTGGTCTTGAGCTCCTACGAGCAGTACTTC.

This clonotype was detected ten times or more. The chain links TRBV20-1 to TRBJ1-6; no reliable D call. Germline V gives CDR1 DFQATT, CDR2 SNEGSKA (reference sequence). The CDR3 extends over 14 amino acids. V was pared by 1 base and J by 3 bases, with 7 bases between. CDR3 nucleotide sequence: TGCAGTGCTAGAGTCTCGGGCTATAATTCACCCCTCCACTTT. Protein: CSARVSGYNSPLHF.

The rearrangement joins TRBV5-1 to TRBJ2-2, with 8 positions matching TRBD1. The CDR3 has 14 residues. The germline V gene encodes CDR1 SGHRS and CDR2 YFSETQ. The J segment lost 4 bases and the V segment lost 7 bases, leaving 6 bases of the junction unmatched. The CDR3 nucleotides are TGCGCCAGCCAACCCGGGACAGGCACCGGGGAGCTGTTTTTT. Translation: CASQPGTGTGELFF.

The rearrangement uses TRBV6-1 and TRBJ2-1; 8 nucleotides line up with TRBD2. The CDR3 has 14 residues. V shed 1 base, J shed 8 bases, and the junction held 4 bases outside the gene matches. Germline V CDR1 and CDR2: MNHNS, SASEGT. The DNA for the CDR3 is TGTGCCAGCAGTGAAGTTCGGGGGGGCGATGAGCAGTTCTTC. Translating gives CASSEVRGGDEQFF.

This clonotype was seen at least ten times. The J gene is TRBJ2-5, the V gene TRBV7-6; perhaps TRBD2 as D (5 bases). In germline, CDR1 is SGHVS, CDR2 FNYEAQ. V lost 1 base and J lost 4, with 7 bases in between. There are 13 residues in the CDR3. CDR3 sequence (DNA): TGTGCCAGCAGCTTAGTTGGGAGAGAGACCCAGTACTTC. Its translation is CASSLVGRETQYF. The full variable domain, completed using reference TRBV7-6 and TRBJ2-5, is GAGVSQSPRYKVTKRGQDVALRCDPISGHVSLYWYRQALGQGPEFLTYFNYEAQQDKSGLPNDRFSAERPEGSISTLTIQRTEQRDSAMYRCASSLVGRETQYFGPGTRLLVL.

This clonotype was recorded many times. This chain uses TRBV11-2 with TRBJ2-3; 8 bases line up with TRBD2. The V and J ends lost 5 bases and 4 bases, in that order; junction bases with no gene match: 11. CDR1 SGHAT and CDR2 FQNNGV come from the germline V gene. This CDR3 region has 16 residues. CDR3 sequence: CASSEKGRRGADTQYF. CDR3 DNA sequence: TGTGCCAGCAGCGAAAAAGGGCGGCGGGGGGCAGATACGCAGTATTTT. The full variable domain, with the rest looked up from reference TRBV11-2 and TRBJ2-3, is EAGVAQSPRYKIIEKRQSVAFWCNPISGHATLYWYQQILGQGPKLLIQFQNNGVVDDSQLPKDRFSAERLKGVDSTLKIQPAKLEDSAVYLCASSEKGRRGADTQYFGPGTRLTVL.

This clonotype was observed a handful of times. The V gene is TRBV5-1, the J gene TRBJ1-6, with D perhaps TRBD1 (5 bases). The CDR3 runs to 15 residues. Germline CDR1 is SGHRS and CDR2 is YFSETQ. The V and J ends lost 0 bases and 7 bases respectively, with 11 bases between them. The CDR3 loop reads CASSLASGLNSPLHF. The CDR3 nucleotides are TGCGCCAGCAGCTTGGCCTCAGGGTTAAATTCACCCCTCCACTTT. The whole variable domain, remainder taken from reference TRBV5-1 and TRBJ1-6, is KAGVTQTPRYLIKTRGQQVTLSCSPISGHRSVSWYQQTPGQGLQFLFEYFSETQRNKGNFPGRFSGRQFSNSRSEMNVSTLELGDSALYLCASSLASGLNSPLHFGNGTRLTVT.

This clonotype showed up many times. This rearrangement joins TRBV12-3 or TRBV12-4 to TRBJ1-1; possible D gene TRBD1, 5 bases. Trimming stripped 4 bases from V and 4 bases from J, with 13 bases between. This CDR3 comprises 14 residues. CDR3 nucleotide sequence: TGTGCCAGCAGTTGGAGGGGTATAGGCACTGAAGCTTTCTTT. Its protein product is CASSWRGIGTEAFF.

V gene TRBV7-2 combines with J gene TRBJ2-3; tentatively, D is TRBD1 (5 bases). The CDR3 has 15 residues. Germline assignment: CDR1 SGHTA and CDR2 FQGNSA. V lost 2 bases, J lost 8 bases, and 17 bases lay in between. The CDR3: CASSLYIQGAGTQYF. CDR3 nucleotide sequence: TGTGCCAGCAGCTTATATATCCAGGGTGCCGGTACGCAGTATTTT. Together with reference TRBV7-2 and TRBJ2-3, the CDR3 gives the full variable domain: GAGVSQSPSNKVTEKGKDVELRCDPISGHTALYWYRQSLGQGLEFLIYFQGNSAPDKSGLPSDRFSAERTGGSVSTLTIQRTQQEDSAVYLCASSLYIQGAGTQYFGPGTRLTVL.

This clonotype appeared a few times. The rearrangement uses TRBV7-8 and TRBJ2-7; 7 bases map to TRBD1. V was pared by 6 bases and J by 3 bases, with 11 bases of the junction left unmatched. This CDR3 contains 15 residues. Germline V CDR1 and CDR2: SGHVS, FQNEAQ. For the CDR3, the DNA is TGTGCCAGCAGGCCGGGCAGGGGGTCCCTCTACGAGCAGTACGTC. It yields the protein CASRPGRGSLYEQYV.

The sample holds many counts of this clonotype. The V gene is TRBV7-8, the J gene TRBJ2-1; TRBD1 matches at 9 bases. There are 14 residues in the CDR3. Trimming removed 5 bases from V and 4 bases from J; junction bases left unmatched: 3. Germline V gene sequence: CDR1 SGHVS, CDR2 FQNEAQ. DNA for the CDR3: TGTGCCAGCAGCGCGACAGGGGGGTACAATGAGCAGTTCTTC. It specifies CASSATGGYNEQFF.